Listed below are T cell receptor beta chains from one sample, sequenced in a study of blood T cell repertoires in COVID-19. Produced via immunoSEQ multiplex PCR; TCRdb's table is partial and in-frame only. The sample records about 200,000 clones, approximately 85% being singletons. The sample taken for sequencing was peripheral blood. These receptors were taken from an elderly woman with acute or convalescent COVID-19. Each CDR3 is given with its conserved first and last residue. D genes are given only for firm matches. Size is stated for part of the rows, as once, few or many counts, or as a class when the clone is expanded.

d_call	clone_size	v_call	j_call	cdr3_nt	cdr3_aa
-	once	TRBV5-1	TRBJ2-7	TGCGCCAGCAGCTCGGGCCCAGGGCTAGCCTACGAGCAGTACTTC	CASSSGPGLAYEQYF
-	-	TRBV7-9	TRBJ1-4	TGTGCCAGCAGCTACAGGGAGATTAATGAAAAACTGTTTTTT	CASSYREINEKLFF
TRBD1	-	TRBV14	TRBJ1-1	TGTGCCAGCAGCCCGCTGGGACAGGGGGCGACGCGGACTGAAGCTTTCTTT	CASSPLGQGATRTEAFF
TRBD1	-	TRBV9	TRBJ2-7	TGTGCCAGCAGTCATGGACAGGGGTCGTACGAGCAGTACTTC	CASSHGQGSYEQYF
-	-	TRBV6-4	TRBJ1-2	TGTGCCAGCAGCGTATCCCACGCAGGGCTAACCGGCTACACCTTC	CASSVSHAGLTGYTF
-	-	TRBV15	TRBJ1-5	TGTGCCACCAGCAGGGGCGTACATAGCAATCAGCCCCAGCATTTT	CATSRGVHSNQPQHF
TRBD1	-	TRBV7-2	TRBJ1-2	TGTGCCAGCAGCTCCGGGACAGGGTTTAACTATGGCTACACCTTC	CASSSGTGFNYGYTF
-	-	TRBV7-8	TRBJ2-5	TGTGCCAGCAGCACAGAGCGGGCCGTACGGGAGACCCAGTACTTC	CASSTERAVRETQYF
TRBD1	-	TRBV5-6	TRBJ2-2	TGTGCCAGCAGGAAGACAGGGGGGTACACCGGGGAGCTGTTTTTT	CASRKTGGYTGELFF
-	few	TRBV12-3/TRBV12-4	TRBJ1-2	TGTGCCAGCTCTTCAGGGGCCTATGGCTACACCTTC	CASSSGAYGYTF
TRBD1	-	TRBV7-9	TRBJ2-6	TGTGCCAGCAGCTTAGGGGACAGCTACTCTGGGGCCAACGTCCTGACTTTC	CASSLGDSYSGANVLTF
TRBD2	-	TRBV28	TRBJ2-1	TGTGCCAGCAGTCCGATAGGAGCGGGAGTTCCGAGCTCCTACAATGAGCAGTTCTTC	CASSPIGAGVPSSYNEQFF
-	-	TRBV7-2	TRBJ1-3	TGTGCCAGCAGCTTACGGGGGGGCTGGGACACCATATATTTT	CASSLRGGWDTIYF
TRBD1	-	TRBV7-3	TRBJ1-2	TGTGCCAGCAGCGAACAGGGGGACTATGGCTACACCTTC	CASSEQGDYGYTF
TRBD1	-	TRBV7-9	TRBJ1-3	TGTGCCAGCAGCTTAGGACAGGGATCCGGAAACACCATATATTTT	CASSLGQGSGNTIYF